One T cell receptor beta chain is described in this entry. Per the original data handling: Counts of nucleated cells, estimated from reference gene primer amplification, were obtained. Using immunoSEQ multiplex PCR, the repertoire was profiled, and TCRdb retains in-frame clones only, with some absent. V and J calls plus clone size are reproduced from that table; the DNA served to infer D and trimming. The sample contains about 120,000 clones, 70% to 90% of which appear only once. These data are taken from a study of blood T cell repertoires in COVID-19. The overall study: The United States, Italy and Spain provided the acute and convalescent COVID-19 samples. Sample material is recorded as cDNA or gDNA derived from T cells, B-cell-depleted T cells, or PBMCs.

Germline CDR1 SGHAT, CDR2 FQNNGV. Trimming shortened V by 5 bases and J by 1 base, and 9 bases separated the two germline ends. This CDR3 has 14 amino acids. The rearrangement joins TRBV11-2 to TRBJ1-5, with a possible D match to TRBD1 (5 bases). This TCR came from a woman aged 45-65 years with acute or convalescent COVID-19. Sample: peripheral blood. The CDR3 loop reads CASSLRGSNQPQHF. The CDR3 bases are TGTGCCAGCAGCCTACGGGGGAGCAATCAGCCCCAGCATTTT.